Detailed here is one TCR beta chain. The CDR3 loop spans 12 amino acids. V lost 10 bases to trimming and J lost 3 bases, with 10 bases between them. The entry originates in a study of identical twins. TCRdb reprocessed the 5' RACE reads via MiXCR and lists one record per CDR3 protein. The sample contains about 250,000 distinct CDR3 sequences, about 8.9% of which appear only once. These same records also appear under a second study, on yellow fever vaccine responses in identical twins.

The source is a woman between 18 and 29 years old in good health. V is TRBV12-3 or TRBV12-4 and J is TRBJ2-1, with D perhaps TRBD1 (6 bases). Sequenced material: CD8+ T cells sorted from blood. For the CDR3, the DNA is TGTGCCACGAACAGGGACTACAATGAGCAGTTCTTC. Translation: CATNRDYNEQFF.